Following are 8 T cell receptor beta chains from one sample sequenced in a study of blood T cell repertoires in COVID-19. Only in-frame clones appear in the TCRdb table, and some are missing; sequencing was by immunoSEQ multiplex PCR. Here the sample spans about 160,000 clones, around 81% being singletons. The material sequenced was peripheral blood. The receptors come from a man aged 60 to 69 with active or convalescent COVID-19.

This chain uses TRBV7-9 with TRBJ1-3, with D unresolved. CDR3 length: 13 amino acids. The germline gives CDR1 SEHNR, CDR2 FQNEAQ (reference sequence). The germline V and J ends were trimmed by 5 bases and 13 bases, with 18 bases remaining between them. The CDR3 DNA reads as TGTGCCAGCAGCCTAATACCACCGGCGGGGATATATTTT. This sequence encodes CASSLIPPAGIYF.

V is TRBV12-3 or TRBV12-4 and J is TRBJ1-2, with D uncertain. The CDR3 contains 13 residues. V lost 6 bases to trimming and J lost 8 bases, with 16 bases between them. CDR3 region: CASRKTKEEGYTF. CDR3 bases: TGTGCCAGCAGGAAAACCAAGGAGGAGGGCTACACCTTC.

V and J are TRBV9 and TRBJ2-1, with a weak D call TRBD1 (6 bases). Between the trimmed V and J ends, which lost 0 bases and 7 bases, there was a span of 11 bases. The CDR3 has 14 amino acids. CDR1 and CDR2 (germline): SGDLS, YYNGEE. The CDR3 DNA is TGTGCCAGCAGCGTAGGAGACCAGGGGAATGAGCAGTTCTTC. Translated: CASSVGDQGNEQFF. Full variable domain (rest looked up from reference TRBV9 and TRBJ2-1): DSGVTQTPKHLITATGQRVTLRCSPRSGDLSVYWYQQSLDQGLQFLIQYYNGEERAKGNILERFSAQQFPDLHSELNLSSLELGDSALYFCASSVGDQGNEQFFGPGTRLTVL.

The chain combines TRBV7-6 with TRBJ2-3, with 7 bases matching TRBD2. Trimming took 3 bases from V and 1 from J; bases not matched to a gene: 16. This CDR3 region has 19 residues. The V gene's germline CDR1 is SGHVS and CDR2 FNYEAQ. CDR3 in amino acids: CASSLRPSGTRSRTDTQYF. DNA of the CDR3: TGTGCCAGCAGCTTGCGTCCCAGCGGGACGAGGAGTCGCACAGATACGCAGTATTTT.

This clone was counted a single time. The rearrangement joins TRBV11-2 to TRBJ2-3; 9 bases agree with TRBD2. There are 18 residues in the CDR3. The ends lost 1 base at V and 2 bases at J; junction bases unmatched: 10. The germline V gene has CDR1 SGHAT and CDR2 FQNNGV. The chain's CDR3 is CASSLVSVLAGFTDTQYF. DNA of the CDR3: TGTGCCAGCAGCTTAGTAAGCGTTCTAGCGGGATTCACAGATACGCAGTATTTT.

This clone appeared a few times. The CDR3 region has the DNA TGTGCCAGCAGCTTAGGCAGGGTCCCCCAAGAGACCCAGTACTTC. It translates to CASSLGRVPQETQYF. The chain employs TRBV7-2 and TRBJ2-5; weak D call: TRBD1 (5 bases). Trimming cost V 1 base and J 1 base, with 10 bases left between them. The CDR3 has 15 amino acids. The germline V gene has CDR1 SGHTA and CDR2 FQGNSA.

The V gene is TRBV3-1 (or the pseudogene TRBV3-2), the J gene TRBJ2-3; TRBD1 is a possible D gene (5 bases). Germline-derived CDR1 and CDR2 are LGHDT and YNNKEL (reference sequence). Trimming shortened V by 3 bases and J by 3 bases, and 13 bases separated the two germline ends. The CDR3 contains 15 residues. The CDR3: CASSQDTKRTDTQYF. CDR3 nucleotide sequence: TGTGCCAGCAGCCAGGACACAAAACGGACAGATACGCAGTATTTT.

CDR3 DNA sequence: TGTGCCAGCACCACCTTCGACTCAGTCTACAATGAGCAGTTCTTC. This gives the protein CASTTFDSVYNEQFF. V and J are TRBV9 and TRBJ2-1; D is unresolved. Trimming left V 6 bases short and J 3 bases short, with 16 bases between. The CDR3 length is 15 residues. The V gene's germline CDR1 is SGDLS and CDR2 YYNGEE.